The sequence of this T cell receptor beta chain was determined in a study of CD8+ T cells in alopecia areata. Study conclusions and caveats: Under tofacitinib, fewer expanded CD8+ clones appeared among the top 100 scalp clones. Tofacitinib did not eliminate many expanded lesional clones from scalp or blood. An increase in clonality over normal scalp was evident in lesional scalp, especially alopecia totalis/universalis.

TCR sequencing used cDNA made by reverse transcription of extracted RNA. The data were produced by immunoSEQ multiplex PCR, yet TCRdb's version contains in-frame clones alone and is incomplete. Of about 150,000 clones listed, around half are singletons. Treatment: oral pan-JAK inhibitor, 5-10 mg twice daily. CD4+ and CD8+ T cells were sorted from PBMCs stained for CD3, CD4 and CD8. Only a few counts were recorded for this clone. What it binds is unknown. This CDR3 region has 12 residues. Germline lookup yields CDR1 SNHLY and CDR2 FYNNEI. V lost 6 bases, J lost 8 bases, and 10 bases lay in between. The source was CD8+ T cells sorted from blood, collected at week 4, from a patient treated with tofacitinib. V gene TRBV2 combines with J gene TRBJ1-4; D is ambiguous. The source of this sequence is a human donor with alopecia areata. CDR3: CASRDVGEKLFF. For the CDR3, the DNA is TGTGCCAGCAGGGACGTTGGGGAAAAACTGTTTTTT.